The rows below give T cell receptor beta chains drawn from one sample of a study of blood T cell repertoires in COVID-19. The table came from immunoSEQ multiplex PCR; TCRdb's copy has only in-frame clones and leaves some out. The top ten hold about 7% of the sample, which has more than 150,000 clones, around 83% seen once. The sequencing input was peripheral blood. The receptors originated from a man aged 45 to 65 with active or convalescent COVID-19. The CDR3 runs from the conserved cysteine through the conserved F or W. Clone size is not always given. Where it is, it says once, few, many or a class for expanded clones.

abundance	j_gene	v_gene	CDR3aa
NA	TRBJ1-2	TRBV7-2	CASSFHTGGVYGYTF
NA	TRBJ2-7	TRBV19	CASSPTGGRVEQYF
NA	TRBJ1-2	TRBV19	CASKTSRDRGYGYTF
NA	TRBJ2-3	TRBV5-5	CASFEVFQDTQYF
NA	TRBJ2-1	TRBV12-5	CASQKAGGPSSYNEQFF
NA	TRBJ1-2	TRBV14	CASSRGTGSFGYTF
once	TRBJ1-2	TRBV6-1	CASSGAGTESYGYTF
NA	TRBJ2-1	TRBV7-2	CASSLYRGLAGRVDNEQFF
NA	TRBJ1-2	TRBV6-5	CASNLRGGDYGYTF
once	TRBJ2-5	TRBV6-5	CASSYSPGGKETQYF
NA	TRBJ1-4	TRBV7-2	CASSPSGGFYEKLFF
NA	TRBJ2-1	TRBV11-2	CASSPGGVDDEQFF
once	TRBJ1-1	TRBV5-1	CASSLANRGSRAFF
few	TRBJ2-2	TRBV9	CASSVVRAGAGELFF
NA	TRBJ2-5	TRBV2	CASSEGGETQYF
NA	TRBJ2-7	TRBV19	CASSSGAHYEQYF
NA	TRBJ1-4	TRBV7-2	CASSMGTGRGATNEKLFF
NA	TRBJ1-4	TRBV5-3	CATRRGQNNEKLFF
NA	TRBJ1-4	TRBV9	CASSVTPGQGNEKLFF
NA	TRBJ1-2	TRBV2	CASSGQGPNYGYTF
NA	TRBJ1-2	TRBV7-9	CASSSSQGYGYTF
NA	TRBJ2-1	TRBV19	CASSLGGWDEQFF
NA	TRBJ2-7	TRBV4-2	CASSQAGTSTGEQYF
NA	TRBJ2-4	TRBV30	CAWSGPTGPLAKNIQYF
NA	TRBJ2-7	TRBV2	CATKQGRSYEQYF
NA	TRBJ2-1	TRBV11-2	CASSFLAGASYNEQFF
NA	TRBJ1-1	TRBV19	CASSITGFPEAFF
NA	TRBJ1-2	TRBV4-3	CASSQEPTGYGYTF
NA	TRBJ1-6	TRBV29-1	CRPGGQGSCSYNSPLHF
NA	TRBJ2-7	TRBV7-8	CASSLYTSSYEQYF
NA	TRBJ1-2	TRBV19	CASSPWTGGGYTF
NA	TRBJ2-5	TRBV29-1	CSARLTGGAQYF
few	TRBJ1-1	TRBV6-5	CASSYPGQGNTEAFF
NA	TRBJ1-1	TRBV5-1	CASSLGGQMNTEAFF
NA	TRBJ2-5	TRBV7-9	CASSLGQGVSETQYF
NA	TRBJ1-1	TRBV6-6	CASSSLVGTGITEAFF
once	TRBJ1-5	TRBV10-3	CAISESAGGNQPQHF
NA	TRBJ2-7	TRBV5-1	CASGPTSGSYEQYF
few	TRBJ1-2	TRBV27	CASKGQGEYGYTF
NA	TRBJ1-5	TRBV7-2	CASSSDRGNQPQHF
NA	TRBJ1-1	TRBV4-3	CASSQGAGGPNTEAFF
once	TRBJ2-1	TRBV29-1	CSVGTGGFYEQFF
NA	TRBJ2-5	TRBV4-2	CASSQVGAAETQYF
NA	TRBJ2-7	TRBV11-2	CASSWTSGSYEQYF
NA	TRBJ1-2	TRBV3-1/TRBV3-2	CASSLSLSGGYTF
once	TRBJ2-7	TRBV5-1	CASSFGGDEQYF
NA	TRBJ2-7	TRBV5-4	CASSSAGTSKNEQYF